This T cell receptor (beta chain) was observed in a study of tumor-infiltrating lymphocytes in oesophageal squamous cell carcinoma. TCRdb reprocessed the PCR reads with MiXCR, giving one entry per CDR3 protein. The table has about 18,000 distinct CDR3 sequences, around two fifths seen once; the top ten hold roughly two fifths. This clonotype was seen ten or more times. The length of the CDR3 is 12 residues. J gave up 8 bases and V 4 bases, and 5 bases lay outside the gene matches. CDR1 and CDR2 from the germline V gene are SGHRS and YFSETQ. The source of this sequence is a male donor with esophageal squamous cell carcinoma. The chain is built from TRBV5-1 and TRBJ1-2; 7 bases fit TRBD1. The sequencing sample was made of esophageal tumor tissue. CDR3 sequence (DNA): TGCGCCAGCAGCCGCGACAGGGAAGGCTACACCTTC. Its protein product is CASSRDREGYTF.